This TCR beta chain was obtained from a study of blood T cell repertoires in COVID-19. Turning to the study itself: The United States, Italy and Spain provided the acute and convalescent COVID-19 samples. PBMCs, B-cell-depleted T cells, or T cells provided the cDNA or gDNA that made up the material.

This CDR3 comprises 13 residues. Germline V CDR1 and CDR2: SGDLS, YYNGEE. V lost 0 bases, J lost 9 bases, and 10 bases lay in between. Researchers sorted participants into cohorts using their self-reported clinical history. Profiling relied on immunoSEQ multiplex PCR, and the TCRdb table lists in-frame clones only, not all of them. The sample lists fewer than 200,000 clones; about 85% were seen once. This chain uses TRBV9 with TRBJ2-1; D possibly corresponds to TRBD2 (6 bases). Sequencing used PBMCs or T cells enriched from blood (not recorded which). The TCR comes from a woman aged 40 to 50 with acute COVID-19. CDR3 region: CASSVAGAGEQFF. For the CDR3, the DNA is TGTGCCAGCAGCGTAGCGGGAGCGGGTGAGCAGTTCTTC.